Following are 5 T cell receptor beta chains from one sample sequenced in a study of graft-versus-host responses after intestinal transplantation. Antigen specificity for these receptors is unknown. Sequencing was performed with immunoSEQ multiplex PCR; in TCRdb, only in-frame clones are kept and a portion is missing. Among about 90,000 clones, 85% to 95% were seen once, and the ten largest hold about 1.1%. The sample consisted of unstimulated CD8+ T cells sorted from spleen or lymph node cells, taken before transplant. These receptors all come from a human donor who was the organ donor for an intestinal transplant.

The chain uses TRBV11-2 and TRBJ1-2; TRBD1 matches at 7 bases. The CDR3 sequence is 13 residues long. The ends lost 6 bases at V and 4 bases at J; junction bases unmatched: 5. Germline V lookup: CDR1 SGHAT, CDR2 FQNNGV. CDR3 protein: CASRGDSLYGYTF. The CDR3 nucleotides are TGTGCCAGCAGGGGGGACAGTCTCTATGGCTACACCTTC.

The genes are TRBV4-1 and TRBJ2-1, with D possibly matching TRBD1 (6 bases). Between the trimmed V and J ends, which lost 0 bases and 0 bases, there was a span of 9 bases. Germline CDR1 is MGHRA and CDR2 is YSYEKL. The length of the CDR3 is 16 residues. Here the CDR3 DNA reads TGCGCCAGCAGCCAAGAAGGGGGAAGCTCCTACAATGAGCAGTTCTTC. Translation: CASSQEGGSSYNEQFF.

The rearrangement uses TRBV5-4 and TRBJ1-1; D remains ambiguous. V gave up 0 bases and J gave up 1 base, with 4 bases separating them. The germline V gene has CDR1 SGHNT and CDR2 YYREEE (reference sequence). CDR3 length: 13 residues. CDR3 coding DNA: TGTGCCAGCAGCTTGGTCCGGAACACTGAAGCTTTCTTT. Its translation is CASSLVRNTEAFF.

The rearrangement links TRBV27 to TRBJ2-1, with D uncertain. The ends were cut back, 6 bases at V and 7 bases at J, with 13 bases in the middle. This CDR3 comprises 13 residues. Germline V gives CDR1 MNHEY, CDR2 SMNVEV (reference sequence). This CDR3 is CASSNNALNEQFF. CDR3 sequence (DNA): TGTGCCAGCAGCAACAACGCACTAAATGAGCAGTTCTTC.

V gene TRBV15 combines with J gene TRBJ2-7; D not resolved. V dropped 8 bases and J dropped 0 bases, with 11 bases sitting between them. This CDR3 has 13 residues. The germline V gene encodes CDR1 LNHNV and CDR2 YYDKDF (reference sequence). The CDR3: CATAESHSYEQYF. In DNA form, the CDR3 reads TGTGCCACCGCGGAATCCCACTCCTACGAGCAGTACTTC.